Listed here is a single T cell receptor beta chain. This sample was included in a study of blood T cell repertoires in COVID-19. Study-wide context: Samples of COVID-19 (acute and convalescent) were obtained from the United States, Italy and Spain.

TCRdb keeps only in-frame clones here, not all; method: immunoSEQ multiplex PCR. The table records fewer than 150,000 clones, around 83% of them present only once. This CDR3 is 12 amino acids long. The V end was cut by 4 bases, the J end by 5 bases, with 7 bases between. This chain connects TRBV12-3 or TRBV12-4 to TRBJ2-3, with D unclear. Input material: peripheral blood. The sequence derives from a man aged 35 to 55 with acute or convalescent COVID-19. In DNA, the CDR3 is TGTGCCAGCAGTTCCAATAGAGATACGCAGTATTTT. Translating gives CASSSNRDTQYF.